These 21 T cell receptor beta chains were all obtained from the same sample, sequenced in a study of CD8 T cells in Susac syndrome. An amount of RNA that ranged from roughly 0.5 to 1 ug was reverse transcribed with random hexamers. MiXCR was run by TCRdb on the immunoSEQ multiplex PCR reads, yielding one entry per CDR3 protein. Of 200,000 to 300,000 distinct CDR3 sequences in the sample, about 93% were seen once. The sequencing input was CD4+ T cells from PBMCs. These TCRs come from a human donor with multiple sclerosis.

Here the CDR3 reads CASSLGTASSEQYF. CDR3 nucleotides: TGCGCCAGCAGCTTGGGGACAGCCAGCAGCGAGCAGTACTTC. The rearrangement joins TRBV5-1 to TRBJ2-7; tentatively, D is TRBD1 (6 bases). The CDR3 sequence is 14 residues long. In germline, CDR1 is SGHRS, CDR2 YFSETQ. The V gene lost 0 bases and the J gene lost 6 bases, with 13 bases spanning the gap.

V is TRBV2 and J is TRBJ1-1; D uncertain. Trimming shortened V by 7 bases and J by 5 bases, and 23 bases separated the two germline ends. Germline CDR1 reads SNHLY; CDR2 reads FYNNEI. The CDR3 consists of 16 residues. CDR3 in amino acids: CASTDPTHSDRTEAFF. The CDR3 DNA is TGTGCCAGCACCGACCCCACCCACAGTGATCGTACTGAAGCTTTCTTT.

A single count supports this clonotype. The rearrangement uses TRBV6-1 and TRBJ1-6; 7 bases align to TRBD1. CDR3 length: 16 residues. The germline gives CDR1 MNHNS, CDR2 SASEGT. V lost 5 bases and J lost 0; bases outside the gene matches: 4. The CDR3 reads CASSRDSSSYNSPLHF. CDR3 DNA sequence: TGTGCCAGCAGTCGGGACAGCAGCTCCTATAATTCACCCCTCCACTTT.

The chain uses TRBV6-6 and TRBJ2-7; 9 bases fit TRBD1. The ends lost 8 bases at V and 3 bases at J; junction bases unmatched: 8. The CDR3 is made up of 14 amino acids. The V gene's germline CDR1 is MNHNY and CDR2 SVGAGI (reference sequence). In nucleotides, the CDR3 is TGTGCCAGCTATCCGACAGGGGGTAGCTACGAGCAGTACTTC. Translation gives CASYPTGGSYEQYF.

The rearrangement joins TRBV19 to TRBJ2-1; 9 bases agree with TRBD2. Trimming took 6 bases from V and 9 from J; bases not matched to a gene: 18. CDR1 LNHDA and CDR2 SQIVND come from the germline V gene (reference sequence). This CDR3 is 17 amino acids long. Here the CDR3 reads CASRVSGTSPVRGEQFF. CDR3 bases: TGTGCCAGTAGGGTGTCCGGGACTAGCCCTGTCAGGGGTGAGCAGTTCTTC.

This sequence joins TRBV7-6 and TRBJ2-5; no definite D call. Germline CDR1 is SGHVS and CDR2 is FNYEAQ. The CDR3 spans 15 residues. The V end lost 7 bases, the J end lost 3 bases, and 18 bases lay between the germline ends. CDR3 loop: CASTPTTSIEETQYF. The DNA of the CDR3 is TGTGCCAGCACCCCCACTACTTCTATCGAAGAGACCCAGTACTTC. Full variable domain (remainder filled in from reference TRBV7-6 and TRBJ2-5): GAGVSQSPRYKVTKRGQDVALRCDPISGHVSLYWYRQALGQGPEFLTYFNYEAQQDKSGLPNDRFSAERPEGSISTLTIQRTEQRDSAMYRCASTPTTSIEETQYFGPGTRLLVL.

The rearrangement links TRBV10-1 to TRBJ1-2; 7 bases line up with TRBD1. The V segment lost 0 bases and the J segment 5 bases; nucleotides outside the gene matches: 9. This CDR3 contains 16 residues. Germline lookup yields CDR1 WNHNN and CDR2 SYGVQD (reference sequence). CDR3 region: CASSESFRDSFYGYTF. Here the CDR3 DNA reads TGCGCCAGCAGTGAGTCGTTCCGGGACAGCTTTTATGGCTACACCTTC.

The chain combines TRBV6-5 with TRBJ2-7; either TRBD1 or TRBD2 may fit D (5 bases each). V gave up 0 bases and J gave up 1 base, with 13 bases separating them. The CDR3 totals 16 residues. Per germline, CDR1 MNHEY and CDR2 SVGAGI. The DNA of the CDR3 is TGTGCCAGCAGTTACTCGATCTGGGACCCGTCCTACGAGCAGTACTTC. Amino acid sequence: CASSYSIWDPSYEQYF.

CDR3 in amino acids: CASSRGTSGTTQYF. The CDR3 DNA sequence: TGTGCCAGCAGTCGGGGGACTAGCGGGACTACGCAGTATTTT. This chain connects TRBV12-3 or TRBV12-4 to TRBJ2-3; 13 bases match TRBD2. The CDR3 covers 14 residues. V trimming: 5 bases; J trimming: 8 bases; junction bases outside the gene matches: 4.

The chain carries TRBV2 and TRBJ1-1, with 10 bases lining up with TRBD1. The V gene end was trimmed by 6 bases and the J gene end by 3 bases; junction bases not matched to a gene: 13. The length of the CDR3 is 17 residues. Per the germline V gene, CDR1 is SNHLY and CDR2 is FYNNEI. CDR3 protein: CASRDTGTGAGYTEAFF. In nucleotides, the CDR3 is TGTGCCAGCAGAGATACCGGGACAGGGGCAGGATACACTGAAGCTTTCTTT.

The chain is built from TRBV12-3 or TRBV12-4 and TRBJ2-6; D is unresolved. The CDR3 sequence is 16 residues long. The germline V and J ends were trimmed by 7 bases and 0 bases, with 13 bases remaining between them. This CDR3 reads CASTLVIGSGANVLTF. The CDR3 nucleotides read TGTGCCAGCACCTTAGTGATCGGCTCTGGGGCCAACGTCCTGACTTTC.

The CDR3 DNA reads as TGTGCCAGCAGTCCGGTAGGGGGGCGGGAAAAACTGTTTTTT. This gives the protein CASSPVGGREKLFF. This sequence joins TRBV6-5 and TRBJ1-4; a possible D gene is TRBD1 (6 bases). There are 14 residues in the CDR3. Germline V gives CDR1 MNHEY, CDR2 SVGAGI. V was shortened by 5 bases and J by 8 bases, with 15 bases between the two germline ends.

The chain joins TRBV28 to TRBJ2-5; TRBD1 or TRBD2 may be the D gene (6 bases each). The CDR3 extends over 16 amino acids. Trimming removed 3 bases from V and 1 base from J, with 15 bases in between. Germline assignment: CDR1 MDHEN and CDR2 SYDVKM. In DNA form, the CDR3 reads TGTGCCAGCAGTTTCGCCGTGGGGGGCTCCCAAGAGACCCAGTACTTC. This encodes CASSFAVGGSQETQYF.

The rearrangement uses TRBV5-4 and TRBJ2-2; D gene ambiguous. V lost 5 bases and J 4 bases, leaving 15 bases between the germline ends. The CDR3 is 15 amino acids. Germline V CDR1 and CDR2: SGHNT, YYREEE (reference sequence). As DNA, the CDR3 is TGTGCCAGCAGACAGTTTGGGCGCGGCACCGGGGAGCTGTTTTTT. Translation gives CASRQFGRGTGELFF.

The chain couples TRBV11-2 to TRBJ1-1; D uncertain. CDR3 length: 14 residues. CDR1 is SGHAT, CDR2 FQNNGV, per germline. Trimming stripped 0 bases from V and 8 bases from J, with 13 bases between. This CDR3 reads CASSLEGTVQEAFF. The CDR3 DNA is TGTGCCAGCAGCTTAGAGGGCACCGTCCAGGAAGCTTTCTTT.

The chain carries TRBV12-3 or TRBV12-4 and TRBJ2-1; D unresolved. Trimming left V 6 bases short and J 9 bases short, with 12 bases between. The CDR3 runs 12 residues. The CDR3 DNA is TGTGCCAGCAGCCAACTCGTTTCTGAGCAGTTCTTC. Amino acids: CASSQLVSEQFF.

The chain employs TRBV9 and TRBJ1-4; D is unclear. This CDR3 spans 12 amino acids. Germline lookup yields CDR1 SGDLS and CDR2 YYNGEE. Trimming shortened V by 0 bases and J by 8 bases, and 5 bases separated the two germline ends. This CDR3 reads CASSVDGEKLFF. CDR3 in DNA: TGTGCCAGCAGCGTAGACGGCGAAAAACTGTTTTTT.

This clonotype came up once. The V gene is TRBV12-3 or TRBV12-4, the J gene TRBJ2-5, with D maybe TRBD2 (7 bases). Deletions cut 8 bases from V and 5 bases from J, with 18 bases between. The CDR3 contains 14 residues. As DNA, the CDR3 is TGTGCCAGCGGGGGGTGGGGCGGGGGCGAGACCCAGTACTTC. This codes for CASGGWGGGETQYF.

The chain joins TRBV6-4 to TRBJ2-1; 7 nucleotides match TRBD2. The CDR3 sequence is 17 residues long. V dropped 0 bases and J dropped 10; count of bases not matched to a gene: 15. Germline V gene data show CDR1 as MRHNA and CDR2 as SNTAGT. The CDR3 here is CASSDSSRASGPREQFF. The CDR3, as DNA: TGTGCCAGCAGTGACTCCTCACGAGCTAGCGGCCCTAGGGAGCAGTTCTTC.

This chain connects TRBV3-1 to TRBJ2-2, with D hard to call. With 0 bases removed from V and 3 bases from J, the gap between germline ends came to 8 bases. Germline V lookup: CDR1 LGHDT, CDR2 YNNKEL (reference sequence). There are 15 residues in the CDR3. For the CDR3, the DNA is TGTGCCAGCAGCCAAGAGTTGCAAGACACCGGGGAGCTGTTTTTT. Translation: CASSQELQDTGELFF.

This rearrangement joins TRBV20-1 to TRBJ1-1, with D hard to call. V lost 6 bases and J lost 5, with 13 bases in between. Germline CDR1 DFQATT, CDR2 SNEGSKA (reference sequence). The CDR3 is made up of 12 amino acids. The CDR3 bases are TGCAGTGCCAGACTTGGCGGGACTGAAGCTTTCTTT. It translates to CSARLGGTEAFF.